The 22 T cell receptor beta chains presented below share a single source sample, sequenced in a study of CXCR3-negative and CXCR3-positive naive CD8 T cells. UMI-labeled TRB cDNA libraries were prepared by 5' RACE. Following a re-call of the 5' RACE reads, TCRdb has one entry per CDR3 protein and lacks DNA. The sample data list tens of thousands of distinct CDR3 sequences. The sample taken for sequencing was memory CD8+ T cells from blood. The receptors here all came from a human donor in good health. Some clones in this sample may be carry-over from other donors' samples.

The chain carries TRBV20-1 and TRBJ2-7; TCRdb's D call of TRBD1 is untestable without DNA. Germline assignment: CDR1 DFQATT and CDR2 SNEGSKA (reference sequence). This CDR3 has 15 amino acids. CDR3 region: CSVRSVGTVSYEQYF.

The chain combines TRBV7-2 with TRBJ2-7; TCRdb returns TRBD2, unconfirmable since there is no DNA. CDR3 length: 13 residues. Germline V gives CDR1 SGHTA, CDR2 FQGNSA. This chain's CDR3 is CASSEEREGEQYF.

Here the CDR3 reads CASSLGKRGTDYNEQFF. The chain has TRBV11-3 and TRBJ2-1; the TRBD2 assignment by TCRdb is unverifiable without DNA. Looked up from germline, CDR1 is SGHNT and CDR2 is YENEEA. The CDR3 contains 17 residues.

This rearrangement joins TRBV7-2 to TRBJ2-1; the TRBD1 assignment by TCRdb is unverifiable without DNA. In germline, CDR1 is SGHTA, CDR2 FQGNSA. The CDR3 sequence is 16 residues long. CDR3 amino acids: CASSLGQESSYNEQFF. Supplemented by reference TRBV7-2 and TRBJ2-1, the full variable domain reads GAGVSQSPSNKVTEKGKDVELRCDPISGHTALYWYRQSLGQGLEFLIYFQGNSAPDKSGLPSDRFSAERTGGSVSTLTIQRTQQEDSAVYLCASSLGQESSYNEQFFGPGTRLTVL.

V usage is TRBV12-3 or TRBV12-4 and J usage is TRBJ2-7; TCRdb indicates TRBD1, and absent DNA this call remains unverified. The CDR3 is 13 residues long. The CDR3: CASSMTGAYEQYF.

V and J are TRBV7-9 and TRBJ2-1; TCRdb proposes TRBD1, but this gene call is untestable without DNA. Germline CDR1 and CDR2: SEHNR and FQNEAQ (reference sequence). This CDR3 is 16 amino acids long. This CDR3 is CASSILPGQRYNEQFF.

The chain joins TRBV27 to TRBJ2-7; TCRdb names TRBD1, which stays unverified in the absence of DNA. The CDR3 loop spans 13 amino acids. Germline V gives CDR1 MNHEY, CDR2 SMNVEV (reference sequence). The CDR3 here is CASSITGAYEQYF.

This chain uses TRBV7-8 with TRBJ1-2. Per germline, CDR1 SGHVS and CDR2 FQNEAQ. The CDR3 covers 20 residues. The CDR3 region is CASSLLTRGQARYGEYGYTF.

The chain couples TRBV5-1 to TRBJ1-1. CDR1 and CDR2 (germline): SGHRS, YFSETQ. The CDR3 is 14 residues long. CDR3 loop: CASSLQQLNTEAFF.

CDR3 amino acids: CASSQIFGTGAGSYNEQFF. The rearrangement joins TRBV4-2 to TRBJ2-1; TCRdb gives TRBD1 as the D gene, but with no DNA this cannot be confirmed. Germline V gene data show CDR1 as LGHNA and CDR2 as YNFKEQ. The CDR3 contains 19 residues.

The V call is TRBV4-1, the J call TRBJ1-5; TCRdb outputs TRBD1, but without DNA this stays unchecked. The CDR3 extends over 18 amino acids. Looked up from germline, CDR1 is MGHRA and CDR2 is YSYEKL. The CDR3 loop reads CASSQEGPGGNSNQPQHF.

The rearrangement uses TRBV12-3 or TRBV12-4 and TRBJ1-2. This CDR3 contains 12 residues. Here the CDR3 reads CASSFTEDGYTF.

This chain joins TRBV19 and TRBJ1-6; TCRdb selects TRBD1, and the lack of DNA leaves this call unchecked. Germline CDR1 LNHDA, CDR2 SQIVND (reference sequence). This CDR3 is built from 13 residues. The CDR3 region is CASSTGLGSPLHF.

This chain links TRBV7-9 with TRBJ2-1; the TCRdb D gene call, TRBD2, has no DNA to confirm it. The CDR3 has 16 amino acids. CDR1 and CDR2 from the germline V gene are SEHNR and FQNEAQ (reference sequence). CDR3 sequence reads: CASSFLTSGGDNEQFF.

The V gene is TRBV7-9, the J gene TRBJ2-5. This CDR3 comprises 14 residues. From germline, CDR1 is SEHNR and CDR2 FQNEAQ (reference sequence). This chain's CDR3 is CASSSGRTEETQYF.

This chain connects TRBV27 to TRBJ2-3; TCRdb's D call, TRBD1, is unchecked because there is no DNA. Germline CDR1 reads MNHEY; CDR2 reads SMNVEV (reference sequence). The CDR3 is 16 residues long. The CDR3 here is CASKMTGGRGTDTQYF.

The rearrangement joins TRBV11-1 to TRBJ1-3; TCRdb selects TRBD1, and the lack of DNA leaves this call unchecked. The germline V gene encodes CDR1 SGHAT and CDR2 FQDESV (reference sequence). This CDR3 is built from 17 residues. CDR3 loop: CASSRHTGTASGITIYF.

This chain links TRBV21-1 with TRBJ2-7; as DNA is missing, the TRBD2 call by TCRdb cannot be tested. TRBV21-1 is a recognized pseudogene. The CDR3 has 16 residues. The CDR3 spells CASNRERPSGGFEQYF.

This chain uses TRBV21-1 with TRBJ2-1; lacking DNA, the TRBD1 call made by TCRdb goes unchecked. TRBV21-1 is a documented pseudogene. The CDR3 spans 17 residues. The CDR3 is CASSKTQGGRPYNEQFF.

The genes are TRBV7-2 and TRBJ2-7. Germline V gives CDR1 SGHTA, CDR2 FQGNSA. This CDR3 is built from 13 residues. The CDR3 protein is CASSHGRNYEQYF.

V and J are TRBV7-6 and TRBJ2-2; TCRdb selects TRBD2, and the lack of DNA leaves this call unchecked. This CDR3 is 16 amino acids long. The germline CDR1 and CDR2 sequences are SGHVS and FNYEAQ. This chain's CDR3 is CASSPRVSGGTGELFF.

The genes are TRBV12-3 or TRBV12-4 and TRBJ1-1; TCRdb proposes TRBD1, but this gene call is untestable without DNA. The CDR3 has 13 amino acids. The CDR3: CASSLGTVSEAFF.